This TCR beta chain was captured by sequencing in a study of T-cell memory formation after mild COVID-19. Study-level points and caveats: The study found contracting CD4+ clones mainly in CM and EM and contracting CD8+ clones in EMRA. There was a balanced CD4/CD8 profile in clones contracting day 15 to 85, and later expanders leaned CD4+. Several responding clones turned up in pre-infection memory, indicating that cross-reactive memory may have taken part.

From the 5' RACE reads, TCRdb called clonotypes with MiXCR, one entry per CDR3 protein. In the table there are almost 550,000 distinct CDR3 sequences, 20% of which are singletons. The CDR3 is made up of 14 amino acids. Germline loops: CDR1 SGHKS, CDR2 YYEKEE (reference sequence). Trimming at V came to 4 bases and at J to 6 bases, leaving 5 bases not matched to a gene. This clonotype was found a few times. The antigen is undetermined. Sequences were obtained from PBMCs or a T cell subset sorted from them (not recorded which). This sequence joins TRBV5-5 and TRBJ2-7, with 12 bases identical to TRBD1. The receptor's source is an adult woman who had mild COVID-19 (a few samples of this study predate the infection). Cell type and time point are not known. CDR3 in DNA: TGTGCCAGCAGCCCCGGGACAGGGGGCCTCGAGCAGTACTTC. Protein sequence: CASSPGTGGLEQYF.